This TCR beta chain was profiled in a study of blood T cell repertoires in COVID-19. Study information: COVID-19 samples collected from the United States, Italy and Spain covered acute and convalescent phases. The cDNA or gDNA used as material had been derived from T cells, B-cell-depleted T cells, or PBMCs.

Source study methods: Nucleated cell counts were estimated from reference gene primer amplification. Libraries were prepared by immunoSEQ multiplex PCR; TCRdb keeps only in-frame clonotypes and omits some of them. That table gives V, J and clone size, and the DNA gave D and trimming. This sample has hundreds of thousands of clones, with 70% to 85% found just once. This CDR3 is 11 amino acids long. Germline CDR1 DFQATT, CDR2 SNEGSKA (reference sequence). V was shortened by 7 bases and J by 2 bases, with 9 bases between the two germline ends. A few counts support this clone. This TCR derives from a woman of 80 years or more with acute or convalescent COVID-19. Sequencing input: peripheral blood. J is TRBJ2-7 and V is TRBV20-1; D ambiguous. The CDR3 bases are TGCAGTGTCGGCGGAACCTACGAGCAGTACTTC. Its protein is CSVGGTYEQYF.